A single T cell receptor (beta chain) is shown here with its context. Its antigen is as yet unknown. The CDR3 is 14 amino acids. Trimming at V came to 7 bases and at J to 0 bases, leaving 5 bases not matched to a gene. Germline-derived CDR1 and CDR2 are SNHLY and FYNNEI. This specimen comes from a study of cytomegalovirus exposure and HLA in healthy donors. Study-wide results and caveats: Immune exposure data for these donors was limited to CMV serostatus. With high specificity and sensitivity, the classifier reportedly diagnosed cytomegalovirus status. A list of approximately 150 TCR beta chains associated with cytomegalovirus was given. Later analysis demonstrated an association between a missense DCLRE1C variant and TCR beta V- and J-gene trimming.

Both 60 Vbeta primers and 13 Jbeta primers went into the PCR. Assay: immunoSEQ multiplex PCR; the TCRdb copy retains only in-frame clones and omits some. The table records some 91,000 clones, over 75% of them present only once. The V call is TRBV2, the J call TRBJ2-7; the match to TRBD1 covers 8 bases. The sequencing sample was made of PBMCs. This sequence was found in a man aged 40-49 years in good health and CMV-seronegative. The CDR3 bases are TGTGCCAGCACCCTAGGGACAGGCTCCTACGAGCAGTACTTC. This gives the protein CASTLGTGSYEQYF.